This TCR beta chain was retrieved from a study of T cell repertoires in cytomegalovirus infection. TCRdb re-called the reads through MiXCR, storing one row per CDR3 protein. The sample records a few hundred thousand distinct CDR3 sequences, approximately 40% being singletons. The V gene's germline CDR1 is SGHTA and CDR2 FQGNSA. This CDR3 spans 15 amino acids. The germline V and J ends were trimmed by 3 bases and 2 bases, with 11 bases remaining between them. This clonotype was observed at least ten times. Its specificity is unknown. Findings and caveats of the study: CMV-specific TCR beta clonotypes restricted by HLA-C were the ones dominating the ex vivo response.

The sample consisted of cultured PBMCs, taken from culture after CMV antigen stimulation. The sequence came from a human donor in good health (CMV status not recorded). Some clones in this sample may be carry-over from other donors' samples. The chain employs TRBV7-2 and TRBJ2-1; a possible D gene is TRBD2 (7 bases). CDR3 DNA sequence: TGTGCCAGCAGCTTGAACGGGGGGCCCTACAATGAGCAGTTCTTC. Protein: CASSLNGGPYNEQFF. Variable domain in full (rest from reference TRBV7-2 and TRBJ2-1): GAGVSQSPSNKVTEKGKDVELRCDPISGHTALYWYRQSLGQGLEFLIYFQGNSAPDKSGLPSDRFSAERTGGSVSTLTIQRTQQEDSAVYLCASSLNGGPYNEQFFGPGTRLTVL.